A selection of T cell receptor beta chains follows, all from one sample in a study of control samples from healthy donors and cancer patients. Clones were read by immunoSEQ multiplex PCR, and TCRdb kept only the in-frame ones, dropping some. The table lists some 210,000 clones, about 89% of them singletons. The sequencing input was blood. The receptor source for this set is a man aged 25 to 40 in good health. Both conserved end residues are part of each CDR3. The D gene is left open where the match is weak. A clone size is listed for some rows: how often the clone was seen (once, few, many), or a class if it is expanded.

D: .
V: TRBV3-1/TRBV3-2
J: TRBJ1-1
size: .
DNA: TGTGCCAGCAGCCCGAGGAGGGTTCAGAACACTGAAGCTTTCTTT
CDR3: CASSPRRVQNTEAFF

D: .
V: TRBV10-2
J: TRBJ1-3
size: .
DNA: TGCGCCAGCCGGGGGCAGACCTCTGGAAACACCATATATTTT
CDR3: CASRGQTSGNTIYF

D: TRBD1
V: TRBV6-5
J: TRBJ2-4
size: .
DNA: TGTGCCACCTTACGGGCTACAGGGGGCGGGAACATTCAGTACTTC
CDR3: CATLRATGGGNIQYF

D: TRBD2
V: TRBV5-6
J: TRBJ2-2
size: .
DNA: TGTGCCAGCAGCCGCGGGGGGGCTGGCACCGGGGAGCTGTTTTTT
CDR3: CASSRGGAGTGELFF

D: .
V: TRBV15
J: TRBJ2-2
size: .
DNA: TGTGCCACCAGCAACCGGGACAACCCCACCGGGGAGCTGTTTTTT
CDR3: CATSNRDNPTGELFF

D: .
V: TRBV5-1
J: TRBJ1-2
size: .
DNA: TGCGCCAGCAGCTTGGAGTTGGACACTGGCTACACCTTC
CDR3: CASSLELDTGYTF

D: .
V: TRBV5-6
J: TRBJ1-1
size: .
DNA: TGTGCCAGCAGCTTACGGCGGAACACTGAAGCTTTCTTT
CDR3: CASSLRRNTEAFF

D: .
V: TRBV3-1/TRBV3-2
J: TRBJ1-2
size: few
DNA: TGTGCCAGCAGCCCCTTGACCGGGGCCCGAGGCGGCGGCTACACCTTC
CDR3: CASSPLTGARGGGYTF

D: TRBD1
V: TRBV19
J: TRBJ2-1
size: .
DNA: TGTGCCAGTACCAAGGACAGGGGAACCTACAATGAGCAGTTCTTC
CDR3: CASTKDRGTYNEQFF

D: TRBD1
V: TRBV7-9
J: TRBJ2-1
size: .
DNA: TGTGCCAGCAGCCAGGGCGGGACAGGCTCCTACAATGAGCAGTTCTTC
CDR3: CASSQGGTGSYNEQFF

D: TRBD1
V: TRBV6-1
J: TRBJ2-7
size: .
DNA: TGTGCCAGCAGTTCAAGACAGGGTTATGAGCAGTACTTC
CDR3: CASSSRQGYEQYF

D: TRBD1
V: TRBV29-1
J: TRBJ1-6
size: .
DNA: TGCAGCGTTAGGACAGGGGGAAATTCACCCCTCCACTTT
CDR3: CSVRTGGNSPLHF

D: .
V: TRBV5-6
J: TRBJ1-1
size: .
DNA: TGTGCCAGCAGCTTGGGCGGCCTTATGAACACTGAAGCTTTCTTT
CDR3: CASSLGGLMNTEAFF

D: .
V: TRBV5-4
J: TRBJ1-1
size: .
DNA: TGTGCCAGCAGCCTACTAGTGGGAGGCAACACTGAAGCTTTCTTT
CDR3: CASSLLVGGNTEAFF

D: .
V: TRBV27
J: TRBJ2-7
size: .
DNA: TGTGCCAGCAGTTTTTCACAGAGCTACGAGCAGTACTTC
CDR3: CASSFSQSYEQYF

D: TRBD1
V: TRBV7-9
J: TRBJ1-5
size: .
DNA: TGTGCCAGCAGTGAGACAGGGTCGGGTCAGCCCCAGCATTTT
CDR3: CASSETGSGQPQHF

D: TRBD1
V: TRBV6-5
J: TRBJ1-2
size: .
DNA: TGTGCCAGCAGACAGGGGGCCTATGGCTACACCTTC
CDR3: CASRQGAYGYTF

D: .
V: TRBV4-1
J: TRBJ2-7
size: .
DNA: TGCGCCAGCAGCCAAGAACGGCGGCAGTACTTC
CDR3: CASSQERRQYF

D: .
V: TRBV30
J: TRBJ1-4
size: .
DNA: TGTGCCTGGAGTGTTAGAGGTCCAGGGAGCCGTGGAAAACTGTTTTTT
CDR3: CAWSVRGPGSRGKLFF

D: .
V: TRBV19
J: TRBJ2-2
size: .
DNA: TGTGCCAGAAGTAATTCTAGCACCAACACCGGGGAGCTGTTTTTT
CDR3: CARSNSSTNTGELFF

D: .
V: TRBV7-2
J: TRBJ2-7
size: .
DNA: TGTGCCAGCAGCTTAGCGGTCAACTACGAGCAGTACTTC
CDR3: CASSLAVNYEQYF